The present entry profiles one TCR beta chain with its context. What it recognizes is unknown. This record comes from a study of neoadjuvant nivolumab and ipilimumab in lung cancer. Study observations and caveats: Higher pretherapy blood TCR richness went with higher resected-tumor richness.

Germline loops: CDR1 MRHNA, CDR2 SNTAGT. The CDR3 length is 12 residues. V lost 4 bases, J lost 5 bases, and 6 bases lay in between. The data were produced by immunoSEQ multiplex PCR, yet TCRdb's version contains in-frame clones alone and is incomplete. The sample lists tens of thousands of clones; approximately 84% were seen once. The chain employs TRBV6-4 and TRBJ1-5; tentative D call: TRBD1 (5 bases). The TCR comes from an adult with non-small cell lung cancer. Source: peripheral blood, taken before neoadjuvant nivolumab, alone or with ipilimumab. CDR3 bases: TGTGCCAGCAGTGCGGGGCATCAGCCCCAGCATTTT. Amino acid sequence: CASSAGHQPQHF.